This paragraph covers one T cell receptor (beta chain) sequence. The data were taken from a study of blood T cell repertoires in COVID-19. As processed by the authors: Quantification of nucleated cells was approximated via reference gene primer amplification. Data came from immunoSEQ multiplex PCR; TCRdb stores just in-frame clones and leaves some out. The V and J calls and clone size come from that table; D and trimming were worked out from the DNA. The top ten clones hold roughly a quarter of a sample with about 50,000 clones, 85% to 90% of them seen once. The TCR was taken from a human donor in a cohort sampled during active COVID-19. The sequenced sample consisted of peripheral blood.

Here the CDR3 DNA reads TGCAGTGCTCTCGGGGGGCGAGAAGCTTTCTTT. It yields the protein CSALGGREAFF. This chain links TRBV20-1 with TRBJ1-1; maybe TRBD1 (6 bases). In germline, CDR1 is DFQATT, CDR2 SNEGSKA (reference sequence). CDR3 length: 11 amino acids. V shed 5 bases and J shed 8 bases, with 12 bases lying between them.